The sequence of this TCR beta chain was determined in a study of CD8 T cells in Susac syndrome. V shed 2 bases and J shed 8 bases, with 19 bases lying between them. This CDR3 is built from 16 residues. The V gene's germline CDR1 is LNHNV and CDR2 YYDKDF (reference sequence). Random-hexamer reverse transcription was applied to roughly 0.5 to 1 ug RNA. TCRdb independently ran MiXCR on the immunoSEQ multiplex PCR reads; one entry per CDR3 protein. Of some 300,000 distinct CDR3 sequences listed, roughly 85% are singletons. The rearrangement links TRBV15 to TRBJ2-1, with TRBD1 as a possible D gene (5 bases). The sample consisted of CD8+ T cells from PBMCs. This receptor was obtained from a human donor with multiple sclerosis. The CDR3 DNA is TGTGCCACCAGCAGATATGACAGCTTTGTGGCCCATGAGCAGTTCTTC. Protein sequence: CATSRYDSFVAHEQFF.